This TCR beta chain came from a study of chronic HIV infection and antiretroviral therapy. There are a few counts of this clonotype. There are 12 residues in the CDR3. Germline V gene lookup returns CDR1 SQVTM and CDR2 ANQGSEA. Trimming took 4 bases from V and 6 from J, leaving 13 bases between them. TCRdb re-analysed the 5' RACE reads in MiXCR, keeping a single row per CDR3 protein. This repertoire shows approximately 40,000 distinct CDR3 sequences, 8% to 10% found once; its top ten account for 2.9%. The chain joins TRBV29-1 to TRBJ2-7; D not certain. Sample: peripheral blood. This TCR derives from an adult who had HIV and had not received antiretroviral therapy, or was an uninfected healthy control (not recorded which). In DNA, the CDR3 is TGCAGCGTTGCGCCGAAGGGTGGCGAGCAGTACTTC. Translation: CSVAPKGGEQYF.